The next 5 T cell receptor beta chains were all read from a single sample in a study of identical twins. TCRdb recomputed calls from the 5' RACE reads with MiXCR, one row per CDR3 protein. There are 1.5 million to 2 million distinct CDR3 sequences in the sample; less than 35% occur only once, and about 0.25% lies in the top ten. The sample was cord blood. These receptors were taken from a newborn girl in good health.

The chain links TRBV7-9 to TRBJ2-3; D is undetermined. Germline CDR1 reads SEHNR; CDR2 reads FQNEAQ (reference sequence). Trimming left V 4 bases short and J 4 bases short, with 12 bases between. The CDR3 sequence is 14 residues long. In DNA form, the CDR3 reads TGTGCCAGCAGCTGGCCGTTGCTGCCAGATACGCAGTATTTT. Its translation is CASSWPLLPDTQYF. Looking up the rest from reference TRBV7-9 and TRBJ2-3 gives the full variable domain: DTGVSQNPRHKITKRGQNVTFRCDPISEHNRLYWYRQTLGQGPEFLTYFQNEAQLEKSRLLSDRFSAERPKGSFSTLEIQRTEQGDSAMYLCASSWPLLPDTQYFGPGTRLTVL.

On this clonotype: The germline gene is not matched at one end of the junction; a read error may be the cause. The gene calls are TRBV5-1 and TRBJ2-3; tentative D call: TRBD2 (6 bases). CDR3 length: 13 residues. Germline CDR1 and CDR2: SGHRS and YFSETQ. CDR3 bases: TGCGCCAACAGCTTGGTGCGGGAAAGCACGCAGTATTTT. This translates into CANSLVRESTQYF.

This clonotype was observed a handful of times. The chain has TRBV28 and TRBJ2-3; 9 bases fit TRBD1. The CDR3 sequence is 18 residues long. Germline CDR1 MDHEN, CDR2 SYDVKM. V lost 4 bases to trimming and J lost 2 bases; unmatched junction nucleotides: 13. CDR3 bases: TGTGCCAGCAGTTACGAAATGGGGACAGGGACCCTCACAGATACGCAGTATTTT. Its translation: CASSYEMGTGTLTDTQYF.

This rearrangement joins TRBV21-1 to TRBJ2-1. TRBV21-1 is described as a pseudogene. The length of the CDR3 is 15 residues. The CDR3 sequence: CASNKEGRSYNEQFF. The CDR3 nucleotides read TGTGCCAGCAACAAAGAGGGTAGATCGTACAATGAGCAGTTCTTC.

The chain employs TRBV6-5 and TRBJ1-6; tentative D call: TRBD1 (6 bases). Germline V gives CDR1 MNHEY, CDR2 SVGAGI. The CDR3 contains 16 residues. Trimming cost V 2 bases and J 7 bases, with 15 bases left between them. The CDR3: CASSYTLTGLNSPLHF. The CDR3 region has the DNA TGTGCCAGCAGTTACACCCTGACAGGTTTAAATTCACCCCTCCACTTT.